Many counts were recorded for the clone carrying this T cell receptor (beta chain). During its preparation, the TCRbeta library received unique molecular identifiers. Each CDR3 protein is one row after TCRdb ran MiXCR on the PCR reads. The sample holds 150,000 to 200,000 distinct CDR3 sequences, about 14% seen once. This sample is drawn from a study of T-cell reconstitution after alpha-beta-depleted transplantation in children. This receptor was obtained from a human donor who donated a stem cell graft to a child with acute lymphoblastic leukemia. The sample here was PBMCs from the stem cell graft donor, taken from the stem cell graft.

The CDR3 nucleotides are TGTGCCACCGGGGGGCTACGCACAGATACGCAGTATTTT. This translates into CATGGLRTDTQYF. This rearrangement joins TRBV28 to TRBJ2-3; D possibly corresponds to TRBD2 (7 bases). Germline assignment: CDR1 MDHEN and CDR2 SYDVKM. V lost 10 bases, J lost 1 base, and 12 bases lay in between. The CDR3 length is 13 residues. Combining the CDR3 with reference TRBV28 and TRBJ2-3 gives the whole variable domain DVKVTQSSRYLVKRTGEKVFLECVQDMDHENMFWYRQDPGLGLRLIYFSYDVKMKEKGDIPEGYSVSREKKERFSLILESASTNQTSMYLCATGGLRTDTQYFGPGTRLTVL.